The T cell receptor beta chain under discussion was sequenced for a study of T cells after yellow fever vaccination (dated by TCRdb to about 2019). Looking at the study overall: Libraries from fractions with low cell numbers were prepared with the SMART-Seq v4 Ultra Low Input RNA kit. To track T-cell clones before and after primary and booster YFV17D yellow fever vaccination, bulk TCR alpha and beta repertoires were sequenced longitudinally. The cohort comprised two healthy male donors, one aged 18 to 29 and one aged 30 to 40 years. Bulk PBMC replicates and cell subsets were isolated from blood drawn at multiple timepoints before and after both primary and secondary immunization. Findings and caveats that apply to the study as a whole: Most clones expanded after primary vaccination (almost 97% of CD4 and 70% to 90% of CD8) were re-detected after the booster, suggesting that broad memory maintenance occurred. Because the study included only a couple of donors, the extent to which the findings can be generalized is limited. Compared with the primary T-cell response, the secondary T-cell response was weaker but faster, peaking on day 5 rather than day 15. Because abundant contaminating clonotypes from the bulk population could be contained in FACS-sorted repertoires, computational filtering was required. A small fraction of clonotypes showed up in both the CD4 and CD8 compartments, probably as a result of convergent recombination.

Comment on this clonotype: Its antigen is still unknown. One base away there is no much larger clone; base qualities are not given.

This specimen's treatment or condition label, interpreted: live attenuated yellow fever vaccine strain. At every blood-draw timepoint, two biological replicates of bulk PBMCs were collected. A standard Ficoll-Paque protocol was used to isolate PBMCs from peripheral blood. RNA was extracted with TriZol from bulk PBMCs, CD4 and CD8 fractions, and dextramer-positive and dextramer-negative fractions. From V the trimming removes 8 bases and from J it removes 0 bases, while the gene matches leave 13 bases of the junction unaccounted for. CDR1 and CDR2 (ENHRY, SYGVKD) derive from the germline V gene. The CDR3, cysteine through phenylalanine, is 17 amino acids long. Just the 51-base CDR3 DNA is kept, in frame starting at base 1. Sequencing relied on an Illumina NovaSeq 6000. TCR cDNA was synthesized by 5'RACE template switching, which introduced a universal primer site and unique molecular identifiers. cDNA synthesis was primed from both the TCR alpha and TCR beta constant segments. Library amplification used two PCR steps, and the second PCR step added sample barcodes and sequencing adapters. Sequencing of libraries was performed on Illumina HiSeq 2500 (2x100 bp) or NovaSeq (2x150 bp). The original methods were these. MIGEC was used to demultiplex reads and collapse the reads into UMI consensus sequences, and MiXCR was used for V(D)J alignment. Vaccine-responding clonotypes were defined with edgeR using replicate PBMC samples, requiring FDR below 0.01 and a log2 fold change above 5 up to day 15. Bulk clonotypes were assigned CD4 or CD8 identity according to which sequenced CD4 or CD8 repertoire held them at higher abundance. Through fastp at Q25 and MiXCR, TCRdb rebuilt clones from the public reads, retaining in-frame beta chains. Rows merge per CDR3 protein into single entries with the most common DNA and genes. These V and J calls rely on TCRdb rather than the paper's analysis. The sample includes roughly 400,000 distinct CDR3 sequences, with 15% to 20% observed a single time. The leading ten clones occupy about 18% of the sample.

This clonotype originated in a man younger than 35 who received the YFV17D yellow fever vaccine. This receptor chain uses TRBV10-3 and TRBJ1-3, with 7 junctional bases fitting TRBD1. Material: PBMCs, obtained before the yellow fever booster vaccination. The CDR3 region reads CAILGSAEGASGNTIYF. DNA sequence: TGTGCCATCTTGGGCAGCGCCGAGGGGGCCTCTGGAAACACCATATATTTT.